The entry below describes one T cell receptor beta chain. These data originate in a study of blood T cell repertoires in COVID-19. Study details: Material from acute and convalescent COVID-19 was sourced from the United States, Italy and Spain. T cells, B-cell-depleted T cells, or PBMCs provided the cDNA or gDNA that served as material.

Participants were aged about 18 to 89 years from some 24 US areas. Participant-given clinical history determined each cohort assignment. This CDR3 comprises 13 residues. V was pared by 0 bases and J by 3 bases, with 6 bases between. Germline CDR1 SGHVS, CDR2 FQNEAQ. Data came from immunoSEQ multiplex PCR; TCRdb stores just in-frame clones and leaves some out. The table has under 250,000 clones, approximately 80% seen once; the top ten hold under 2%. The V call is TRBV7-8, the J call TRBJ2-7; D gene uncertain. What was sequenced was PBMCs or T cells enriched from blood (not recorded which). The TCR sequence derives from a man aged 55 to 70 who had recovered from COVID-19. DNA of the CDR3: TGTGCCAGCAGCTTAGCGGCAAACTACGAGCAGTACTTC. This encodes CASSLAANYEQYF.